Shown below are 27 T cell receptor beta chains from a single sample sequenced in a study of cytomegalovirus exposure and HLA in healthy donors. Both 60 Vbeta primers and 13 Jbeta primers went into the PCR. Sequenced by immunoSEQ multiplex PCR; TCRdb stores in-frame clones only, minus some. This table has about 94,000 clones, 75% to 85% appearing once. The specimen sequenced was PBMCs. Receptors originate from a woman in her 40s in good health and CMV-seronegative.

This clone was seen only once. The rearrangement links TRBV4-3 to TRBJ1-1, with 12 nucleotides matching TRBD1. Germline values: CDR1 LGHNA, CDR2 YSLEER. With 0 bases clipped from V and 6 bases from J, the junction kept 14 bases outside the gene matches. The CDR3 totals 19 residues. The CDR3 bases are TGCGCCAGCAGCCAAGATGTTGTCCGGGACAGGGGGCTGAGTGCTGAAGCTTTCTTT. It yields the protein CASSQDVVRDRGLSAEAFF.

In this sample, this clone turned up a few times. The rearrangement links TRBV28 to TRBJ1-5; unclear D gene. Germline V CDR1 and CDR2: MDHEN, SYDVKM. The CDR3 totals 12 residues. Trimming shortened V by 8 bases and J by 2 bases, and 7 bases separated the two germline ends. Here the CDR3 DNA reads TGTGCCAGCTGTCGGGGCAATCAGCCCCAGCATTTT. Its translation: CASCRGNQPQHF.

The chain recombines TRBV4-2 with TRBJ2-1, with 7 bases matching TRBD2. V lost 4 bases and J lost 8; bases outside the gene matches: 11. This CDR3 has 15 residues. CDR1 is LGHNA, CDR2 YNFKEQ, per germline. The chain's CDR3 is CASSPGLGVRYEQFF. CDR3 sequence (DNA): TGTGCCAGCAGCCCTGGACTAGGGGTGCGATATGAGCAGTTCTTC.

This chain uses TRBV6-5 with TRBJ1-2, with 7 bases aligning to TRBD1. The J segment lost 3 bases and the V segment lost 4 bases, leaving 8 bases of the junction unmatched. Germline loops: CDR1 MNHEY, CDR2 SVGAGI. This CDR3 has 15 residues. The DNA of the CDR3 is TGTGCCAGCAGTTTGCAGGGGGGAAGTTACTATGGCTACACCTTC. Encoded protein: CASSLQGGSYYGYTF.

The chain recombines TRBV18 with TRBJ2-1; TRBD2 agrees at 13 bases. The CDR3 runs to 15 residues. Trimming at V came to 5 bases and at J to 6 bases, leaving 4 bases not matched to a gene. Germline values: CDR1 KGHSH, CDR2 LQKENI. DNA for the CDR3: TGTGCCAGCTCAAAGGGACTAGCGGGGATCAATGAGCAGTTCTTC. This sequence encodes CASSKGLAGINEQFF.

The count of this clone is one. This chain links TRBV10-3 with TRBJ1-2; 8 nucleotides agree with TRBD1. This CDR3 is 17 amino acids long. Germline CDR1 reads ENHRY; CDR2 reads SYGVKD. The ends lost 6 bases at V and 7 bases at J; junction bases unmatched: 19. Here the CDR3 reads CAISQGQGRAGSGGYTF. The CDR3 nucleotides read TGTGCCATCAGCCAAGGACAGGGACGTGCAGGGTCTGGTGGCTACACCTTC.

The V call is TRBV7-3, the J call TRBJ1-6, with D possibly TRBD1 on 5 matching bases. This CDR3 region has 16 residues. Germline loops: CDR1 SGHTA, CDR2 FQGTGA. V lost 5 bases and J lost 8, with 19 bases in between. The DNA of the CDR3 is TGTGCCAGCAGCCCCCGACCGTGGCAGGGCGATTCACCCCTCCACTTT. As protein: CASSPRPWQGDSPLHF. The full variable domain, completed using reference TRBV7-3 and TRBJ1-6, is GAGVSQTPSNKVTEKGKYVELRCDPISGHTALYWYRQSLGQGPEFLIYFQGTGAADDSGLPNDRFFAVRPEGSVSTLKIQRTERGDSAVYLCASSPRPWQGDSPLHFGNGTRLTVT.

V is TRBV25-1 and J is TRBJ1-1; no reliable D call. Trimming left V 1 base short and J 4 bases short, with 13 bases between. Germline V gene lookup returns CDR1 MGHDK and CDR2 SYGVNS. The CDR3 totals 15 residues. CDR3 coding DNA: TGTGCCAGCAGTGAATCGGAACGACTAAGCACTGAAGCTTTCTTT. As protein: CASSESERLSTEAFF.

CDR3: CASYGGEITDTQYF. The CDR3 nucleotides read TGTGCCAGTTATGGCGGGGAAATCACAGATACGCAGTATTTT. This chain uses TRBV28 with TRBJ2-3, with D perhaps matching TRBD2 (6 bases). The CDR3 is 14 residues long. Germline V CDR1 and CDR2: MDHEN, SYDVKM. V was shortened by 9 bases and J by 2 bases, with 15 bases between the two germline ends. Supplemented by reference TRBV28 and TRBJ2-3, the full variable domain reads DVKVTQSSRYLVKRTGEKVFLECVQDMDHENMFWYRQDPGLGLRLIYFSYDVKMKEKGDIPEGYSVSREKKERFSLILESASTNQTSMYLCASYGGEITDTQYFGPGTRLTVL.

The chain combines TRBV18 with TRBJ1-6; no definite D call. CDR1 is KGHSH and CDR2 is LQKENI in the germline V gene. Trimming took 2 bases from V and 5 from J, leaving 7 bases between them. This CDR3 region has 14 residues. In DNA, the CDR3 is TGTGCCAGCTCACCAGATGGAGATAATTCACCCCTCCACTTT. It specifies CASSPDGDNSPLHF.

The chain is built from TRBV4-2 and TRBJ2-2; the D gene is possibly TRBD2 (5 bases). The CDR3 totals 16 residues. The V gene lost 4 bases and the J gene lost 5 bases, with 17 bases spanning the gap. CDR1 and CDR2 from the germline V gene are LGHNA and YNFKEQ. CDR3 residues: CASSPAGWESTGELFF. The CDR3 bases are TGTGCCAGCAGCCCGGCCGGGTGGGAGTCGACCGGGGAGCTGTTTTTT.

The rearrangement joins TRBV30 to TRBJ2-5; 8 nucleotides line up with TRBD1. V dropped 8 bases and J dropped 4; count of bases not matched to a gene: 12. The V gene's germline CDR1 is GTSNPN and CDR2 SVGIG (reference sequence). The CDR3 has 14 amino acids. The CDR3 region is CATRDRSRSETQYF. The CDR3 DNA follows: TGTGCCACACGGGACAGGTCCCGGTCAGAGACCCAGTACTTC.

This clone came up a few times. This chain links TRBV4-3 with TRBJ1-1, with D hard to call. This CDR3 has 14 residues. Trimming shortened V by 0 bases and J by 0 bases, and 5 bases separated the two germline ends. The germline V gene has CDR1 LGHNA and CDR2 YSLEER. The CDR3 reads CASSQESVNTEAFF. The CDR3 DNA is TGCGCCAGCAGCCAAGAATCCGTGAACACTGAAGCTTTCTTT.

This chain joins TRBV20-1 and TRBJ2-5; the match to TRBD2 covers 7 bases. The CDR3 runs 11 residues. V dropped 5 bases and J dropped 14; count of bases not matched to a gene: 11. CDR1 is DFQATT and CDR2 is SNEGSKA in the germline V gene (reference sequence). CDR3 nucleotide sequence: TGCAGTGCTCGAAGCGGGGCCGGTCGTTACTTC. Translated, it gives CSARSGAGRYF.

This clone was detected only once. The gene calls are TRBV29-1 and TRBJ1-6; 9 bases agree with TRBD1. This CDR3 spans 13 amino acids. Germline lookup yields CDR1 SQVTM and CDR2 ANQGSEA. With 4 bases clipped from V and 6 bases from J, the junction kept 1 base outside the gene matches. For the CDR3, the DNA is TGCAGCGTTGGGACAGGGGTTAATTCACCCCTCCACTTT. The encoded protein is CSVGTGVNSPLHF.

The chain links TRBV5-8 to TRBJ2-7; 9 positions match TRBD1. Germline V gives CDR1 SGHTS, CDR2 YDEGEE. CDR3 length equals 16 residues. V shed 0 bases, J shed 4 bases, and the junction held 8 bases outside the gene matches. This CDR3 reads CASSLDRSGQGYEQYF. In DNA, the CDR3 is TGTGCCAGCAGCTTGGATCGTTCCGGACAGGGGTACGAGCAGTACTTC.

The chain recombines TRBV28 with TRBJ1-2, with 9 bases aligning to TRBD1. The CDR3 extends over 15 amino acids. The germline V gene encodes CDR1 MDHEN and CDR2 SYDVKM. The trim removed 2 bases at V and 5 bases at J, leaving 6 bases unmatched. The DNA of the CDR3 is TGTGCCAGCAGTTTACTCACTGACAGGGGGTATGGCTACACCTTC. It encodes CASSLLTDRGYGYTF.

The V gene is TRBV30, the J gene TRBJ2-1; D unclear. The germline V gene encodes CDR1 GTSNPN and CDR2 SVGIG (reference sequence). V lost 4 bases and J lost 0, with 13 bases in between. There are 15 residues in the CDR3. The CDR3 region is CAWNTDRSSYNEQFF. The CDR3, as DNA: TGTGCCTGGAACACCGACCGGAGCTCCTACAATGAGCAGTTCTTC.

This chain connects TRBV9 to TRBJ1-3; D not certain. Germline V gives CDR1 SGDLS, CDR2 YYNGEE. The V and J ends lost 2 bases and 7 bases respectively, with 10 bases between them. The CDR3 sequence is 13 residues long. CDR3 protein: CASSVGLWNTIYF. CDR3 nucleotide sequence: TGTGCCAGCAGCGTCGGTCTGTGGAACACCATATATTTT.

This sequence joins TRBV2 and TRBJ1-5; tentatively, D is TRBD1 (6 bases). Trimming took off 0 bases at V and 4 bases at J, with 10 bases between the two ends. In germline, CDR1 is SNHLY, CDR2 FYNNEI. The CDR3 is 15 amino acids. The CDR3 sequence is CASSEAQGWNQPQHF. CDR3 coding DNA: TGTGCCAGCAGTGAAGCACAGGGCTGGAATCAGCCCCAGCATTTT.

This clone occurred a few times. The CDR3 nucleotides read TGTGCCAGCAGTGGGCTTGGCGCCCTGGGGGGTGAGCAGTTCTTC. Its protein is CASSGLGALGGEQFF. The chain links TRBV9 to TRBJ2-1; weak D call: TRBD2 (6 bases). CDR1 and CDR2 (germline): SGDLS, YYNGEE. V lost 5 bases, J lost 9 bases, and 21 bases lay in between. This CDR3 has 15 residues.

The genes are TRBV5-4 and TRBJ1-1; D gene unclear. Between the trimmed V and J ends, which lost 4 bases and 3 bases, there was a span of 13 bases. The CDR3 totals 14 residues. CDR1 SGHNT and CDR2 YYREEE come from the germline V gene (reference sequence). CDR3 residues: CASSNRVEDTEAFF. The CDR3 nucleotides read TGTGCCAGCAGCAATAGGGTGGAGGACACTGAAGCTTTCTTT.

The chain combines TRBV28 with TRBJ1-5; D remains unclear. V was trimmed by 3 bases and J by 6 bases, leaving 12 bases between them. The CDR3 sequence is 14 residues long. CDR1 is MDHEN and CDR2 is SYDVKM in the germline V gene. Here the CDR3 reads CASSFAGFPQPQHF. CDR3 nucleotide sequence: TGTGCCAGCAGTTTCGCGGGGTTTCCTCAGCCCCAGCATTTT.

The chain combines TRBV7-9 with TRBJ1-4; D not resolved. The CDR3 sequence is 17 residues long. Looked up from germline, CDR1 is SEHNR and CDR2 is FQNEAQ (reference sequence). Trimming removed 1 base from V and 4 bases from J, with 16 bases in between. CDR3 in amino acids: CASSLGLGTEINEKLFF. The CDR3 DNA follows: TGTGCCAGCAGCTTAGGTTTGGGTACAGAGATTAATGAAAAACTGTTTTTT.

The rearrangement links TRBV4-2 to TRBJ1-1; D is unclear. Germline CDR1 reads LGHNA; CDR2 reads YNFKEQ. V was trimmed by 1 base and J by 1 base, leaving 7 bases between them. The CDR3 consists of 14 residues. The CDR3 DNA follows: TGTGCCAGCAGCCAAGGACATACGAACACTGAAGCTTTCTTT. This sequence encodes CASSQGHTNTEAFF.

The gene calls are TRBV7-9 and TRBJ1-4; D remains unclear. The CDR3 length is 14 residues. Trimming stripped 5 bases from V and 5 bases from J, with 12 bases between. CDR1 is SEHNR and CDR2 is FQNEAQ in the germline V gene (reference sequence). As DNA, the CDR3 is TGTGCCAGCAGCCAGGACGGGAGAAATGAAAAACTGTTTTTT. This codes for CASSQDGRNEKLFF. Looking up the rest from reference TRBV7-9 and TRBJ1-4 gives the full variable domain: DTGVSQNPRHKITKRGQNVTFRCDPISEHNRLYWYRQTLGQGPEFLTYFQNEAQLEKSRLLSDRFSAERPKGSFSTLEIQRTEQGDSAMYLCASSQDGRNEKLFFGSGTQLSVL.

The chain is built from TRBV2 and TRBJ1-4, with D tentatively TRBD1 (5 bases). The CDR3 runs 13 residues. Germline V gene lookup returns CDR1 SNHLY and CDR2 FYNNEI. Trimming shortened V by 5 bases and J by 4 bases, and 8 bases separated the two germline ends. CDR3 DNA sequence: TGTGCCAGCAGTAGGGGCCATAATGAAAAACTGTTTTTT. The encoded protein is CASSRGHNEKLFF.